A single sample is the source of the 5 T cell receptor beta chains below, sequenced in a study of metastatic and nonmetastatic thyroid tumors (dated by TCRdb to between 2020 and 2021). No treatment had been received by any patient before thyroid surgery. Library construction relied on PCR. Sequencing was performed on an Illumina HiSeq 4000. Using fastp at Q25 and MiXCR, TCRdb reprocessed the public reads and kept productive beta chains. This sample comprises 15,000 to 20,000 clones, 21% of them detected only once. The biggest ten clones account for over 15% of the sample. Sequencing was carried out using tumor tissue. The receptors come from a female donor with papillary thyroid cancer or a benign thyroid nodule (not recorded which). Some clones in this sample may be carry-over from other donors' samples.

This clone was seen many times. The V gene is TRBV2, the J gene TRBJ2-3, with D perhaps TRBD2 (5 bases). The CDR3 has 14 residues. CDR1 is SNHLY and CDR2 is FYNNEI in the germline V gene. V dropped 7 bases and J dropped 6 bases, with 17 bases sitting between them. The CDR3 protein is CASTAVGVMDTQYF. The CDR3 nucleotides are TGTGCCAGCACCGCAGTGGGAGTAATGGATACGCAGTATTTT.

This clone was seen only a few times. The chain employs TRBV28 and TRBJ2-2; possible D gene TRBD1, 5 bases. The CDR3 spans 13 residues. Germline V CDR1 and CDR2: MDHEN, SYDVKM. The V gene lost 8 bases and the J gene lost 4 bases, with 11 bases spanning the gap. The CDR3 DNA is TGTGCCAGCCTAAAAAGGGGCACCGGGGAGCTGTTTTTT. This sequence encodes CASLKRGTGELFF.

This clone appeared many times. The gene calls are TRBV4-3 and TRBJ1-4, with D possibly being TRBD1 (6 bases). CDR3 length: 15 residues. Germline loops: CDR1 LGHNA, CDR2 YSLEER. V lost 1 base and J lost 5, with 11 bases in between. The DNA of the CDR3 is TGCGCCAGCAGCCAAGTATCAGGGGCGAATGAAAAACTGTTTTTT. Translated: CASSQVSGANEKLFF.

J is TRBJ2-7 and V is TRBV27; D is perhaps TRBD1 (6 bases). The CDR3 loop spans 13 amino acids. CDR1 and CDR2 (germline): MNHEY, SMNVEV (reference sequence). Between the trimmed V and J ends, which lost 5 bases and 2 bases, there was a span of 10 bases. The CDR3 DNA follows: TGTGCCAGCAGTATAGGACAGCCCTACGAGCAGTACTTC. Protein product: CASSIGQPYEQYF.

This clone was seen more than once but under ten times. The J gene is TRBJ1-2, the V gene TRBV20-1; D is perhaps TRBD1 (6 bases). Germline V CDR1 and CDR2: DFQATT, SNEGSKA (reference sequence). The CDR3 consists of 13 residues. V lost 6 bases and J lost 7, with 18 bases in between. The CDR3 coding sequence is TGCAGTGCACCAATTCTACAGGGAGCTGGCTACACCTTC. This gives the protein CSAPILQGAGYTF.